The rows below give T cell receptor beta chains drawn from one sample of a study of PD-1 blockade in classical Hodgkin lymphoma. The protocol was immunoSEQ multiplex PCR, while the TCRdb copy is restricted to in-frame clones and leaves out a portion. This sample yields under 80,000 clones, of which over 90% are seen a single time; 2% to 3% belongs to the top ten. Sequencing was carried out using peripheral blood mononuclear cells (PBMCs). The receptors come from a human donor with classical Hodgkin lymphoma. CDR3s include the opening cysteine and the closing phenylalanine or tryptophan. A D gene is named only where the DNA matches it firmly.

D | J | V | CDR3
- | TRBJ1-2 | TRBV5-6 | CASSSDPGRGRDYGYTF
- | TRBJ2-5 | TRBV2 | CASSGQLETQYF
- | TRBJ1-3 | TRBV5-6 | CATGRRTSSGNTIYF
- | TRBJ2-7 | TRBV7-2 | CASSFGAQASEQYF
- | TRBJ1-5 | TRBV28 | CASSPSAGLVGNQPQHF
- | TRBJ2-7 | TRBV9 | CASSVEGRGGYEQYF
- | TRBJ1-6 | TRBV7-9 | CASSSTGGLYNSPLHF
TRBD2 | TRBJ2-1 | TRBV10-3 | CAISESGGRANEQFF
TRBD1 | TRBJ1-2 | TRBV6-5 | CASSYSGRGRSYTF
TRBD1 | TRBJ1-2 | TRBV19 | CASRTTGADGGYTF
- | TRBJ2-1 | TRBV9 | CASSLRGPFPDEQFF
TRBD2 | TRBJ2-5 | TRBV19 | CASGSASGGAKTQYF
- | TRBJ2-3 | TRBV7-6 | CASSLGPVTSTDTQYF
- | TRBJ2-2 | TRBV6-1 | CASSVHKGPNTGELFF
- | TRBJ2-7 | TRBV5-1 | CASSLGHGPYEQYF
- | TRBJ1-4 | TRBV5-6 | CASSMAARGAEKLFF
- | TRBJ1-1 | TRBV6-1 | CASSPRGPFEAFF
TRBD1 | TRBJ1-5 | TRBV7-2 | CASSLGTGQYQPQHF
- | TRBJ2-1 | TRBV7-3 | CASSLTGLHQNEQFF
- | TRBJ1-1 | TRBV7-9 | CASSPREGRTEAFF
- | TRBJ2-7 | TRBV5-6 | CASKFPGAYEQYF
- | TRBJ2-2 | TRBV7-2 | CASSLVRVGGELFF
- | TRBJ1-4 | TRBV9 | CASSVDRGRNEKLFF
- | TRBJ2-2 | TRBV11-3 | CASSLAGAGTGELFF
- | TRBJ2-7 | TRBV5-1 | CASSPRSGDLGEQYF
- | TRBJ2-2 | TRBV6-1 | CASNLAGKEFF
TRBD2 | TRBJ2-5 | TRBV7-2 | CASSLAWSGGQETQYF
TRBD1 | TRBJ2-1 | TRBV5-1 | CASSFNPTGANEQFF
- | TRBJ1-1 | TRBV10-3 | CAISRTGRQNTEAFF